This is a list of T cell receptor beta chains from one sample in a study of cytomegalovirus exposure and HLA in healthy donors. TCRdb's copy holds only in-frame clones and misses some; the assay was immunoSEQ multiplex PCR. This sample yields 110,000 to 150,000 clones, of which over 70% are seen a single time; almost 7% belongs to the top ten. Input material: PBMCs. Receptor source: a man aged 40-50 years in good health and CMV-seropositive. Both conserved end residues are trimmed from each CDR3.

j_gene,v_gene,len,CDR3aa
TRBJ1-2,TRBV6-6,13,ASRHTGDSIYGYT
TRBJ1-4,TRBV2,13,ASSEFQGFNEKLF
TRBJ2-7,TRBV19,11,ASSTTGGYEQY
NA,TRBV4-2,12,ASSPYSSGNTIY
TRBJ2-5,TRBV6-6,13,ASSYGGAVQETQY
TRBJ2-1,TRBV18,12,ASAGQRVDNEQF
TRBJ2-3,TRBV4-2,14,ASSQDLAGGTDTQY
TRBJ2-7,TRBV27,10,ASKFRGQGLI
TRBJ1-1,TRBV7-9,11,ASSFTGGTEAF
TRBJ1-1,TRBV29-1,11,SVRTGINTEAF
TRBJ1-4,TRBV5-1,13,ASSYGQGVGEKLF
TRBJ2-6,TRBV21-1,15,ASSKGGGKPGANVLT
TRBJ2-3,TRBV5-1,13,ASSLASGRVDTQY
TRBJ2-7,TRBV10-1,14,ASSEFRGLATGEQY
TRBJ1-1,TRBV12-2,19,ASRLAEPRDRGPRRSTEAF
TRBJ2-1,TRBV29-1,12,SVEDRNTGGEQF
TRBJ1-2,TRBV4-1,15,ASSQDLSRLTTNGYT
TRBJ2-5,TRBV6-6,10,ASTLDTLYFY
TRBJ1-6,TRBV6-4,11,ASSDRIGSPLH
TRBJ1-1,TRBV4-1,12,ASSQVGQYTEAF
TRBJ2-7,TRBV30,10,AWSGRGYEQY
TRBJ2-5,TRBV18,11,ASSLRVEETQY
TRBJ2-1,TRBV4-3,11,ASSQDGVEEQF
TRBJ2-7,TRBV5-1,11,ASSPRGLYEQY
TRBJ2-3,TRBV18,11,ASSLREMDTQY
TRBJ1-5,TRBV12-5,8,ASGRHGLH
TRBJ1-2,TRBV5-6,14,ASSTAGTGGNYGYT
TRBJ2-3,TRBV20-1,9,SVARGDTQY
TRBJ2-1,TRBV5-1,13,ASSLAGRAENEQF
TRBJ2-2,TRBV5-1,13,ASSLGQGATGELF
TRBJ1-5,TRBV7-2,12,ASSLGQNNQPQH
TRBJ2-1,TRBV5-1,16,ASSLRLAGVANYNEQF
TRBJ2-1,TRBV4-1,13,ASSQELVSYNEQF
TRBJ1-2,TRBV5-6,15,ASSLAVVDRGRGGYT
TRBJ1-3,TRBV4-1,15,ASSQDIGQGTGNTIY
TRBJ1-1,TRBV5-6,13,ASTVYRVRNTEAF
TRBJ1-1,TRBV7-9,11,ASSKELRQEAF
TRBJ2-5,TRBV7-2,16,ASSLAITGGLLGETQY
TRBJ2-4,TRBV29-1,13,SVAGQGGGKNIQY
TRBJ1-5,TRBV29-1,12,SVIPGQGSQPQH
TRBJ1-3,TRBV12-5,16,ASGLGLGRSGSGNTIY
TRBJ1-1,TRBV5-6,11,ASSKTGYTEAF
TRBJ2-7,TRBV5-1,12,ASSVGQGIYEQY
TRBJ2-7,TRBV7-7,13,ASSHGTGGFYEQY
TRBJ2-5,TRBV28,14,ASSLWDRVNVETQY
TRBJ1-4,TRBV15,13,ATSRALAPAGKLF
TRBJ1-4,TRBV5-1,14,ASSLTGLGGLGKLF
TRBJ2-7,TRBV5-6,14,ASSSLMLAILYEQY
TRBJ2-5,TRBV7-2,14,ASSLETAGGTETQY
TRBJ1-2,TRBV13,11,ASSNPPREGYT
TRBJ1-5,TRBV18,11,ASSIGVNQPQH
TRBJ1-5,TRBV2,13,ASSAQGGSNQPQH
NA,TRBV30,11,AWSGSVSYEQY